Below are 26 T cell receptor beta chains sequenced from a single sample in a study of T-cell reconstitution after alpha-beta-depleted transplantation in children. The library targeted TCRbeta and was prepared with unique molecular identifiers. Using its own MiXCR run on the PCR reads, TCRdb lists one record per CDR3 protein. This sample has fewer than 550,000 distinct CDR3 sequences, with approximately 10% found just once. Sample: PBMCs, taken before TCRalphabeta/CD19-depleted stem cell transplant. The receptors originated from a child under 10 years old with inherited bone marrow failure, due to receive a stem cell transplant.

At least ten counts were recorded for this clonotype. The rearrangement links TRBV29-1 to TRBJ2-7; 11 bases map to TRBD2. The germline CDR1 and CDR2 sequences are SQVTM and ANQGSEA. This CDR3 region has 15 residues. J gave up 0 bases and V 2 bases, and 3 bases lay outside the gene matches. The CDR3 nucleotides are TGCAGCGTTGAAATAGGGACTAGCGGCTCCTACGAGCAGTACTTC. Translated: CSVEIGTSGSYEQYF.

This clonotype came up many times. The chain carries TRBV15 and TRBJ1-3; D is possibly TRBD1 (6 bases). CDR1 is LNHNV, CDR2 YYDKDF, per germline (reference sequence). V was trimmed by 6 bases and J by 4 bases, leaving 7 bases between them. The CDR3 totals 12 residues. CDR3 nucleotide sequence: TGTGCCACCAGGGACAGCGGAAACACCATATATTTT. This codes for CATRDSGNTIYF.

This clonotype has at least ten counts. This sequence joins TRBV6-1 and TRBJ2-3, with 8 nucleotides matching TRBD1. The ends lost 6 bases at V and 2 bases at J; junction bases unmatched: 13. This CDR3 region has 17 residues. The germline V gene encodes CDR1 MNHNS and CDR2 SASEGT. The CDR3 reads CASRNTGTGPYTDTQYF. CDR3 in DNA: TGTGCCAGCAGGAATACCGGGACAGGACCCTACACAGATACGCAGTATTTT.

In its sample, this clonotype was seen many times. The genes are TRBV3-1 and TRBJ2-5; 7 positions match TRBD1. The CDR3 length is 15 residues. The V and J ends lost 4 bases and 4 bases, in that order; junction bases with no gene match: 9. Germline V gene sequence: CDR1 LGHDT, CDR2 YNNKEL (reference sequence). DNA for the CDR3: TGTGCCAGCAGCCTCGCAGGGGGAATTCCAGAGACCCAGTACTTC. Translated, it gives CASSLAGGIPETQYF.

This clonotype was recorded many times. The chain is built from TRBV5-1 and TRBJ2-5, with D perhaps TRBD2 (5 bases). Germline CDR1 and CDR2: SGHRS and YFSETQ. The CDR3 has 15 residues. Trimming cost V 5 bases and J 0 bases, with 14 bases left between them. The CDR3 DNA follows: TGCGCCAGCAGAGATGGTCCGGGATACCAAGAGACCCAGTACTTC. It codes for CASRDGPGYQETQYF.

In its sample, this clonotype was seen many times. V usage is TRBV25-1 and J usage is TRBJ1-2; D is ambiguous. Germline V gives CDR1 MGHDK, CDR2 SYGVNS. The CDR3 has 15 residues. V was clipped by 5 bases and J by 6 bases, with 19 bases between them. The DNA for the CDR3 is TGTGCCAGCAGTCCCCTAGAGGCGAGTGCAGATGGCTACACCTTC. Translating gives CASSPLEASADGYTF.

The table lists this clonotype with many counts. The chain has TRBV29-1 and TRBJ2-7, with a possible D match to TRBD1 (6 bases). CDR1 is SQVTM, CDR2 ANQGSEA, per germline. V lost 6 bases and J lost 1, with 7 bases in between. The CDR3 consists of 11 residues. CDR3 in DNA: TGCAGCGTGCAGGGGTCCTACGAGCAGTACTTC. Encoded protein: CSVQGSYEQYF.

This clonotype was seen many times. This sequence joins TRBV12-3 or TRBV12-4 and TRBJ1-4; D perhaps matches TRBD1 (5 bases). The V end was cut by 5 bases, the J end by 8 bases, with 15 bases between. This CDR3 is built from 14 residues. The CDR3 loop is CASSSWGMREKLFF. The CDR3 DNA sequence: TGTGCCAGCAGTAGCTGGGGGATGAGGGAAAAACTGTTTTTT.

There are many counts of this clonotype. The gene calls are TRBV29-1 and TRBJ1-2; no definite D call. Trimming took 5 bases from V and 3 from J, leaving 19 bases between them. This CDR3 has 15 amino acids. Germline lookup yields CDR1 SQVTM and CDR2 ANQGSEA. The CDR3 DNA is TGCAGCGTTTACATGCGAGAAGCTCTTGACTATGGCTACACCTTC. Translation gives CSVYMREALDYGYTF. Filled out from reference TRBV29-1 and TRBJ1-2, the complete variable domain reads SAVISQKPSRDICQRGTSLTIQCQVDSQVTMMFWYRQQPGQSLTLIATANQGSEATYESGFVIDKFPISRPNLTFSTLTVSNMSPEDSSIYLCSVYMREALDYGYTFGSGTRLTVV.

This clonotype was observed at least ten times. The chain links TRBV7-9 to TRBJ1-1; perhaps TRBD1 as D (5 bases). V lost 1 base and J 11 bases, leaving 14 bases between the germline ends. CDR3 length: 13 amino acids. CDR1 is SEHNR, CDR2 FQNEAQ, per germline (reference sequence). Here the CDR3 reads CASSLGGEKAAFF. In DNA form, the CDR3 reads TGTGCCAGCAGCTTAGGGGGGGAAAAGGCGGCTTTCTTT.

This clonotype was detected many times. This rearrangement joins TRBV13 to TRBJ2-1; the D gene is possibly TRBD1 (5 bases). The CDR3 contains 13 residues. V was clipped by 5 bases and J by 7 bases, with 12 bases between them. Germline-derived CDR1 and CDR2 are PRHDT and FYEKMQ (reference sequence). CDR3 sequence reads: CASSNPTANEQFF. The CDR3 DNA reads as TGTGCCAGCAGCAACCCGACAGCTAATGAGCAGTTCTTC. Using reference TRBV13 and TRBJ2-1 for the parts outside the CDR3, the full variable domain is AAGVIQSPRHLIKEKRETATLKCYPIPRHDTVYWYQQGPGQDPQFLISFYEKMQSDKGSIPDRFSAQQFSDYHSELNMSSLELGDSALYFCASSNPTANEQFFGPGTRLTVL.

This clonotype was detected many times. The chain is built from TRBV6-5 and TRBJ2-7, with D hard to call. The CDR3 has 14 residues. V was cut by 2 bases and J by 0 bases, with 8 bases left in between. CDR1 and CDR2 from the germline V gene are MNHEY and SVGAGI. The CDR3 nucleotides are TGTGCCAGCAGTTACGTCGATTCCTCCTACGAGCAGTACTTC. Its protein is CASSYVDSSYEQYF.

This clonotype was observed at least ten times. The V and J genes are TRBV4-2 and TRBJ2-7; 12 bases are shared with TRBD1. Germline V gives CDR1 LGHNA, CDR2 YNFKEQ. V lost 4 bases and J lost 3; bases outside the gene matches: 13. This CDR3 spans 18 amino acids. CDR3 sequence: CASSLNSAGTGGGYEQYF. Here the CDR3 DNA reads TGTGCCAGCAGCCTCAACTCTGCCGGGACAGGGGGCGGCTACGAGCAGTACTTC.

J is TRBJ1-2 and V is TRBV7-8, with TRBD1 as a possible D gene (6 bases). CDR1 and CDR2 (germline): SGHVS, FQNEAQ. There are 17 residues in the CDR3. Trimming removed 5 bases at V and 2 bases at J, with 21 bases between. CDR3 bases: TGTGCCAGCAGCCACGCCCCGGGACAAACCTCAAACTATGGCTACACCTTC. It yields the protein CASSHAPGQTSNYGYTF.

This clonotype was picked up a small number of times. The genes are TRBV6-1 and TRBJ2-3; D is unclear. The CDR3 length is 13 residues. Germline CDR1 is MNHNS and CDR2 is SASEGT. Trimming removed 7 bases at V and 4 bases at J, with 12 bases between. The CDR3 region is CASTQSAADTQYF. The CDR3 region has the DNA TGTGCCAGCACCCAATCGGCTGCAGATACGCAGTATTTT.

The table lists this clonotype with many counts. The CDR3 DNA reads as TGCGCCAGCAGCTTGGGGACTCGTAGCTCTGGAAACACCATATATTTT. Protein sequence: CASSLGTRSSGNTIYF. This chain connects TRBV5-1 to TRBJ1-3, with D uncertain. The CDR3 extends over 16 amino acids. V was pared by 0 bases and J by 0 bases, with 10 bases between. Per the germline V gene, CDR1 is SGHRS and CDR2 is YFSETQ.

The rearrangement joins TRBV7-6 to TRBJ2-7; TRBD2 matches 7 bases. Germline V lookup: CDR1 SGHVS, CDR2 FNYEAQ. The ends lost 5 bases at V and 4 bases at J; junction bases unmatched: 11. The CDR3 extends over 15 amino acids. CDR3 in amino acids: CASSLPGGRGYEQYF. CDR3 DNA sequence: TGTGCCAGCAGCCTCCCCGGCGGGAGAGGGTACGAGCAGTACTTC.

This clonotype showed up many times. This rearrangement joins TRBV4-3 to TRBJ2-6, with D hard to call. The CDR3 runs to 16 residues. V lost 1 base and J lost 0, with 7 bases in between. Germline V lookup: CDR1 LGHNA, CDR2 YSLEER. CDR3 nucleotide sequence: TGCGCCAGCAGCCAAGTCCGAGACTCTGGGGCCAACGTCCTGACTTTC. Translated: CASSQVRDSGANVLTF.

This clonotype was picked up many times. The CDR3 loop reads CASSLFRDRGEKLFF. DNA for the CDR3: TGTGCCAGCAGTTTATTCAGGGACAGGGGTGAAAAACTGTTTTTT. The chain is built from TRBV27 and TRBJ1-4, with TRBD1 matching over 10 bases. V shed 1 base, J shed 7 bases, and the junction held 3 bases outside the gene matches. Germline V lookup: CDR1 MNHEY, CDR2 SMNVEV (reference sequence). The CDR3 is 15 residues long. The full variable domain, with the rest looked up from reference TRBV27 and TRBJ1-4, is EAQVTQNPRYLITVTGKKLTVTCSQNMNHEYMSWYRQDPGLGLRQIYYSMNVEVTDKGDVPEGYKVSRKEKRNFPLILESPSPNQTSLYFCASSLFRDRGEKLFFGSGTQLSVL.

This chain links TRBV12-3 or TRBV12-4 with TRBJ1-5; D is uncertain. The CDR3 has 15 residues. V was pared by 0 bases and J by 6 bases, with 12 bases between. This CDR3 is CASSLAKGPLQPQHF. The DNA for the CDR3 is TGTGCCAGCAGTTTAGCCAAGGGCCCGCTTCAGCCCCAGCATTTT.

This clonotype was seen only a few times. V is TRBV20-1 and J is TRBJ2-1, with no clear D. V was cut by 3 bases and J by 3 bases, with 9 bases left in between. The CDR3 totals 13 residues. The germline V gene has CDR1 DFQATT and CDR2 SNEGSKA (reference sequence). The CDR3, as DNA: TGCAGTGCTAGTCACCCCTACTACAATGAGCAGTTCTTC. Translating it yields CSASHPYYNEQFF.

The table lists this clonotype with many counts. The chain links TRBV27 to TRBJ2-3; D is ambiguous. The CDR3 spans 14 residues. Trimming shortened V by 8 bases and J by 4 bases, and 16 bases separated the two germline ends. The germline V gene has CDR1 MNHEY and CDR2 SMNVEV (reference sequence). CDR3 region: CASAQGLTPDTQYF. Here the CDR3 DNA reads TGTGCCAGCGCCCAAGGGCTGACACCAGATACGCAGTATTTT.

This clonotype was recorded at least ten times. The V call is TRBV6-2 or TRBV6-3, the J call TRBJ2-2; D is uncertain. The CDR3 totals 14 residues. Trimming removed 3 bases from V and 5 bases from J, with 10 bases in between. Germline V lookup: CDR1 MNHEY, CDR2 SVGEGT. CDR3 DNA: TGTGCCAGCAGTTATGTTCCGGCTACCGGGGAGCTGTTTTTT. Translation: CASSYVPATGELFF.

The chain couples TRBV5-1 to TRBJ1-1; TRBD1 agrees at 9 bases. Germline V lookup: CDR1 SGHRS, CDR2 YFSETQ. The CDR3 has 15 residues. The V segment lost 3 bases and the J segment 3 bases; nucleotides outside the gene matches: 6. The CDR3 DNA follows: TGCGCCAGCAGCTGGACAGGGGAAGGCCACACTGAAGCTTTCTTT. Protein sequence: CASSWTGEGHTEAFF.

This clonotype was seen many times. This chain uses TRBV12-3 or TRBV12-4 with TRBJ2-1, with D perhaps matching TRBD2 (5 bases). V lost 2 bases to trimming and J lost 5 bases, with 10 bases between them. This CDR3 comprises 14 residues. The CDR3 DNA follows: TGTGCCAGCAGTTTAAGCGGACCCGACAATGAGCAGTTCTTC. The encoded protein is CASSLSGPDNEQFF.

The table lists this clonotype with many counts. The V and J genes are TRBV20-1 and TRBJ2-3; TRBD2 matches 11 bases. The CDR3 loop spans 17 amino acids. V was clipped by 1 base and J by 2 bases; unmatched bases: 8. Looked up from germline, CDR1 is DFQATT and CDR2 is SNEGSKA (reference sequence). The CDR3 protein is CSARAGLAGSFTDTQYF. The CDR3 bases are TGCAGTGCTAGAGCCGGACTAGCGGGCAGTTTCACAGATACGCAGTATTTT.